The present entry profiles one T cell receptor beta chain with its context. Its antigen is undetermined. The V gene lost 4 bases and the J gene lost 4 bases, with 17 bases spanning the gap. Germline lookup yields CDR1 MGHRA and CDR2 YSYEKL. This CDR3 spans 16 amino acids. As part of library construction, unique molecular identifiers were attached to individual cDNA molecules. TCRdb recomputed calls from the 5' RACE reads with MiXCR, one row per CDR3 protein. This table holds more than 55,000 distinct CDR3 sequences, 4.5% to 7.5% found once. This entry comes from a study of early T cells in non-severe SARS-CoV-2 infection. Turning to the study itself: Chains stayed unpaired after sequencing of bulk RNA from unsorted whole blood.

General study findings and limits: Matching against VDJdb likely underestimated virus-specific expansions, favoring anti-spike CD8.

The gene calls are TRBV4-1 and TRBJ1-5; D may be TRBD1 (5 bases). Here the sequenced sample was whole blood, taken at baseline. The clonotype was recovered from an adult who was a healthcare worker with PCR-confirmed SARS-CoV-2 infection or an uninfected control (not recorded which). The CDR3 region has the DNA TGCGCCAGCAGCCGCGAGGTAGGGGCCGGGAATCAGCCCCAGCATTTT. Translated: CASSREVGAGNQPQHF.